Listed here are 8 T cell receptor beta chains from one sample, sequenced in a study of cytomegalovirus exposure and HLA in healthy donors. The assay was immunoSEQ multiplex PCR, and TCRdb's table has in-frame clones only and misses some. In the table there are 250,000 to 400,000 clones, roughly 87% of which are singletons. Material for sequencing was PBMCs. The receptors shown here come from a man aged 25-45 years in good health and CMV-seronegative.

The rearrangement uses TRBV6-5 and TRBJ1-1, with TRBD1 identical over 8 bases. V lost 3 bases, J lost 0 bases, and 3 bases stayed unmatched. The CDR3 is 15 residues long. CDR1 is MNHEY, CDR2 SVGAGI, per germline. CDR3 coding DNA: TGTGCCAGCAGTTATCACAGGGGGTTGAACACTGAAGCTTTCTTT. Translation gives CASSYHRGLNTEAFF.

V and J are TRBV19 and TRBJ1-5; 7 bases line up with TRBD1. In germline, CDR1 is LNHDA, CDR2 SQIVND (reference sequence). CDR3 length: 14 amino acids. V gave up 2 bases and J gave up 6 bases; unmatched junction bases: 4. The CDR3 sequence is CASSILGGRQPQHF. The CDR3 DNA is TGTGCCAGTAGTATATTAGGGGGCCGTCAGCCCCAGCATTTT.

The rearrangement uses TRBV18 and TRBJ2-5; 10 bases are shared with TRBD2. The CDR3 totals 16 residues. Losses at the gene ends were 1 base for V and 2 bases for J; bases not matched to a gene: 4. CDR1 is KGHSH and CDR2 is LQKENI in the germline V gene. DNA for the CDR3: TGTGCCAGCTCACCACTAGCGGGGGGACGGCAAGAGACCCAGTACTTC. It codes for CASSPLAGGRQETQYF.

V gene TRBV27 combines with J gene TRBJ2-3; 10 bases are a match to TRBD2. The CDR3 extends over 19 amino acids. V shed 2 bases, J shed 2 bases, and the junction held 13 bases outside the gene matches. Germline CDR1 is MNHEY and CDR2 is SMNVEV (reference sequence). The CDR3 nucleotides are TGTGCCAGCAGTTTACCCGGGGCTAGCGGGGGACTTAACACAGATACGCAGTATTTT. It specifies CASSLPGASGGLNTDTQYF.

The rearrangement links TRBV7-2 to TRBJ1-6; no clear D gene. The CDR3 runs to 19 residues. Trimming removed 2 bases at V and 3 bases at J, with 20 bases between. Germline CDR1 reads SGHTA; CDR2 reads FQGNSA. The chain's CDR3 is CASSLLGEAASLYNSPLHF. CDR3 sequence (DNA): TGTGCCAGCAGCTTACTGGGTGAGGCAGCCAGTCTCTATAATTCACCCCTCCACTTT.

V and J are TRBV7-6 and TRBJ1-1; D not certain. CDR1 and CDR2 (germline): SGHVS, FNYEAQ. This CDR3 is 13 amino acids long. Between the trimmed V and J ends, which lost 2 bases and 5 bases, there was a span of 9 bases. The CDR3 here is CASSLLERTEAFF. CDR3 DNA: TGTGCCAGCAGCTTATTAGAGAGGACTGAAGCTTTCTTT. Drawing the rest from reference TRBV7-6 and TRBJ1-1, the complete variable domain is GAGVSQSPRYKVTKRGQDVALRCDPISGHVSLYWYRQALGQGPEFLTYFNYEAQQDKSGLPNDRFSAERPEGSISTLTIQRTEQRDSAMYRCASSLLERTEAFFGQGTRLTVV.

CDR3 loop: CASSISGGYNEQFF. CDR3 nucleotide sequence: TGCGCCAGCAGTATAAGCGGGGGCTACAATGAGCAGTTCTTC. J is TRBJ2-1 and V is TRBV10-1, with TRBD2 identical over 8 bases. Germline CDR1 and CDR2: WNHNN and SYGVQD (reference sequence). CDR3 length: 14 amino acids. J lost 3 bases, V lost 5 bases, and 3 bases had no gene match.

This chain connects TRBV4-3 to TRBJ1-5, with D unresolved. CDR1 and CDR2 from the germline V gene are LGHNA and YSLEER. The CDR3 consists of 14 residues. Trimming shortened V by 1 base and J by 6 bases, and 10 bases separated the two germline ends. CDR3 loop: CASSQVTGFQPQHF. The CDR3 DNA follows: TGCGCCAGCAGCCAAGTAACCGGGTTTCAGCCCCAGCATTTT.